This record looks at one T cell receptor (beta chain) sequence and its context. The sample originates from a study of T cells in localized non-small cell lung cancer. Some clones are missing from TCRdb's copy, which holds only in-frame ones; the method was immunoSEQ multiplex PCR. The sample lists around 26,000 clones, roughly 91% occurring once. The CDR3 spans 16 residues. Per the germline V gene, CDR1 is SGHRS and CDR2 is YFSETQ. V was shortened by 4 bases and J by 0 bases, with 13 bases between the two germline ends. This TCR came from a woman aged 35 to 70 with stage I lung adenocarcinoma. The chain couples TRBV5-1 to TRBJ1-4, with D unclear. The starting material was peripheral blood, obtained before any cancer treatment. CDR3 residues: CASSPDGDATNEKLFF. CDR3 nucleotides: TGCGCCAGCAGCCCAGACGGGGATGCAACTAATGAAAAACTGTTTTTT.